Following are 15 T cell receptor beta chains from one sample sequenced in a study of Graves' ophthalmopathy and Graves' hyperthyroidism. Amplification of the TCR beta CDR3 regions used RNA transcripts (as template). The authors performed first-round RT-PCR with HTBI primers and then a second-round multiplex PCR. TCRdb reanalysed the multiplex PCR reads using MiXCR and keeps one entry per CDR3 protein. The sample contains around 600,000 distinct CDR3 sequences, about 41% of which appear only once. Sequenced input: peripheral blood. Receptors were obtained from an adult man with Graves' ophthalmopathy.

The rearrangement uses TRBV11-3 and TRBJ1-5, with 8 bases identical to TRBD1. V lost 6 bases to trimming and J lost 4 bases; unmatched junction nucleotides: 8. The CDR3 runs to 15 residues. CDR1 and CDR2 (germline): SGHNT, YENEEA. This CDR3 is CASSSQTGVNQPQHF. The CDR3 nucleotides read TGTGCCAGCAGTTCACAGACAGGGGTTAATCAGCCCCAGCATTTT. The full variable domain, its missing parts supplied by reference TRBV11-3 and TRBJ1-5, is EAGVVQSPRYKIIEKKQPVAFWCNPISGHNTLYWYLQNLGQGPELLIRYENEEAVDDSQLPKDRFSAERLKGVDSTLKIQPAELGDSAVYLCASSSQTGVNQPQHFGDGTRLSIL.

This clonotype was detected many times. The rearrangement joins TRBV24-1 to TRBJ2-5; TRBD2 matches at 9 bases. The CDR3 spans 13 residues. Germline V lookup: CDR1 KGHDR, CDR2 SFDVKD. V gave up 10 bases and J gave up 5 bases; unmatched junction bases: 7. The CDR3, as DNA: TGTGCCACTGAGGCTAGCGGGGCCGAGACCCAGTACTTC. Protein product: CATEASGAETQYF.

The V and J genes are TRBV25-1 and TRBJ1-1, with 8 bases identical to TRBD1. The germline CDR1 and CDR2 sequences are MGHDK and SYGVNS. The CDR3 runs to 12 residues. V shed 3 bases, J shed 12 bases, and the junction held 6 bases outside the gene matches. The CDR3 region is CASSDRTGRTFF. The CDR3 region has the DNA TGTGCCAGCAGTGACCGGACAGGGAGGACTTTCTTT.

This clonotype has at least ten counts. The chain joins TRBV5-1 to TRBJ2-2; TRBD1 might be the D (6 bases). V was cut by 5 bases and J by 5 bases, with 13 bases left in between. From germline, CDR1 is SGHRS and CDR2 YFSETQ. This CDR3 has 14 residues. CDR3 DNA sequence: TGCGCCAGCAGGAAGGGGGAGATAACCGGGGAGCTGTTTTTT. Translating gives CASRKGEITGELFF.

The V call is TRBV7-9, the J call TRBJ1-2; D is undetermined. Between the trimmed V and J ends, which lost 5 bases and 3 bases, there was a span of 16 bases. In germline, CDR1 is SEHNR, CDR2 FQNEAQ (reference sequence). The CDR3 is 15 amino acids. Here the CDR3 reads CASSQGQPGDYGYTF. CDR3 DNA sequence: TGTGCCAGCAGCCAAGGTCAGCCGGGTGACTATGGCTACACCTTC.

This clonotype was detected a few times. This sequence joins TRBV4-2 and TRBJ2-2; D not resolved. Trimming stripped 2 bases from V and 1 base from J, with 5 bases between. The CDR3 extends over 14 amino acids. CDR1 is LGHNA and CDR2 is YNFKEQ in the germline V gene. The CDR3 spells CASSQLRNTGELFF. For the CDR3, the DNA is TGTGCCAGCAGCCAACTCCGGAACACCGGGGAGCTGTTTTTT.

V is TRBV20-1 and J is TRBJ1-4; D not resolved. V was pared by 3 bases and J by 12 bases, with 5 bases between. CDR1 DFQATT and CDR2 SNEGSKA come from the germline V gene (reference sequence). This CDR3 has 9 amino acids. CDR3 DNA sequence: TGCAGTGCTAGTCGGGAACTGTTTTTT. This sequence encodes CSASRELFF.

V usage is TRBV29-1 and J usage is TRBJ2-1; D possibly corresponds to TRBD2 (5 bases). Germline V CDR1 and CDR2: SQVTM, ANQGSEA. V was clipped by 3 bases and J by 7 bases, with 10 bases between them. The CDR3 runs to 12 residues. DNA for the CDR3: TGCAGCGTTGACCGGCGGAGGAATGAGCAGTTCTTC. The encoded protein is CSVDRRRNEQFF.

This clonotype occurred many times. V and J are TRBV19 and TRBJ1-6; D might be TRBD1 (5 bases). Germline CDR1 reads LNHDA; CDR2 reads SQIVND (reference sequence). V was clipped by 2 bases and J by 7 bases, with 12 bases between them. The CDR3 is 15 amino acids. DNA for the CDR3: TGTGCCAGTAGTATATCGGGGGATGAGAATTCACCCCTCCACTTT. It encodes CASSISGDENSPLHF.

This clonotype was seen a handful of times. The V and J genes are TRBV12-3 or TRBV12-4 and TRBJ1-1, with 8 bases matching TRBD1. Germline trimming cut 2 bases from V and 8 bases from J; bases unmatched to any gene: 4. The CDR3 is 13 amino acids. The CDR3 nucleotides are TGTGCCAGCAGTTTAAGAGGGACAGGAGAAGCTTTCTTT. The encoded protein is CASSLRGTGEAFF.

This rearrangement joins TRBV7-2 to TRBJ1-2; 11 bases line up with TRBD1. Germline CDR1 is SGHTA and CDR2 is FQGNSA. J lost 4 bases, V lost 4 bases, and 5 bases had no gene match. The CDR3 loop spans 15 amino acids. CDR3 sequence reads: CASSSRDRGTYGYTF. Here the CDR3 DNA reads TGTGCCAGCAGCTCCCGGGACAGGGGGACCTATGGCTACACCTTC.

The J gene is TRBJ2-7, the V gene TRBV29-1, with D possibly TRBD2 on 7 matching bases. Per germline, CDR1 SQVTM and CDR2 ANQGSEA. Between the trimmed V and J ends, which lost 4 bases and 5 bases, there was a span of 12 bases. The CDR3 loop spans 12 amino acids. DNA of the CDR3: TGCAGCGTTGGGGGGGGGGCCCACGAGCAGTACTTC. Residues: CSVGGGAHEQYF.

This clonotype was picked up many times. The gene calls are TRBV5-6 and TRBJ1-1, with a possible D match to TRBD1 (5 bases). Between the trimmed V and J ends, which lost 7 bases and 0 bases, there was a span of 10 bases. Per the germline V gene, CDR1 is SGHDT and CDR2 is YYEEEE. This CDR3 contains 13 residues. The CDR3 spells CASYRRLNTEAFF. The CDR3 region has the DNA TGTGCCAGCTACAGGAGGCTGAACACTGAAGCTTTCTTT.

The chain links TRBV7-2 to TRBJ2-7, with 9 nucleotides matching TRBD2. The CDR3 length is 19 residues. CDR1 SGHTA and CDR2 FQGNSA come from the germline V gene. The V gene end was trimmed by 0 bases and the J gene end by 6 bases; junction bases not matched to a gene: 18. The CDR3 DNA is TGTGCCAGCAGCTTAGCCTGGACCGACTTAGCGGGGGAGGGTTCCGAGCAGTACTTC. This sequence encodes CASSLAWTDLAGEGSEQYF.

This clonotype occurred many times. This chain links TRBV11-2 with TRBJ1-2; D not resolved. The germline CDR1 and CDR2 sequences are SGHAT and FQNNGV. This CDR3 contains 15 residues. V was pared by 0 bases and J by 8 bases, with 16 bases between. Here the CDR3 DNA reads TGTGCCAGCAGCTTAGATACGGACCTGCTGGGGGGCTACACCTTC. This translates into CASSLDTDLLGGYTF.